The rows below give T cell receptor beta chains drawn from one sample of a study of T cell changes during pregnancy in multiple sclerosis. Measured with immunoSEQ multiplex PCR; TCRdb has only the in-frame clones, and not every one. The data contain about 75,000 clones, roughly nine tenths of them seen just once; the ten biggest clones take up around 0.96%. This specimen was peripheral blood, taken in the first trimester of pregnancy. These receptors were taken from a female donor in good health, enrolled as a control in a pregnancy study. Each CDR3 is given with its conserved first and last residue. Each record gives: V gene, D gene, clone size, J gene, CDR3 protein, CDR3 DNA. D genes are given only for firm matches. The size field is filled for only some rows; it gives once, few, many or a size class.

TRBV2	.	few	TRBJ2-4	CASSDREWGKNIQYF	TGTGCCAGCAGTGACCGGGAATGGGGTAAAAACATTCAGTACTTC
TRBV7-6	.	once	TRBJ1-3	CASSLTGPSGNTIYF	TGTGCCAGCAGCTTAACAGGCCCCTCTGGAAACACCATATATTTT
TRBV10-2	TRBD2	.	TRBJ2-2	CASNILAGGLTGELFF	TGCGCCAGCAATATTCTAGCGGGAGGCCTCACCGGGGAGCTGTTTTTT
TRBV11-2	.	.	TRBJ2-7	CASSLLRGAGTYEQYF	TGTGCCAGCAGCCTTCTTCGGGGGGCCGGCACCTACGAGCAGTACTTC
TRBV5-4	.	.	TRBJ1-4	CASSSEGGTNEKLFF	TGTGCCAGCAGCTCCGAGGGAGGGACTAATGAAAAACTGTTTTTT
TRBV4-1	.	.	TRBJ2-1	CASSQVLRDFSYNEQFF	TGCGCCAGCAGCCAAGTCCTCCGGGACTTCTCCTACAATGAGCAGTTCTTC
TRBV7-8	.	.	TRBJ2-1	CASSLESTGYNEQFF	TGTGCCAGCAGCTTAGAGTCCACCGGGTACAATGAGCAGTTCTTC
TRBV6-6	TRBD1	.	TRBJ1-1	CASSTSGQGWAFF	TGTGCCAGCAGTACTTCCGGACAGGGGTGGGCTTTCTTT
TRBV28	TRBD1	.	TRBJ2-7	CASSPTGTGGYEQYF	TGTGCCAGCAGTCCAACCGGGACAGGGGGCTACGAGCAGTACTTC
TRBV15	TRBD1	.	TRBJ1-4	CATSRDRVNEKLFF	TGTGCCACCAGCAGGGACAGGGTAAACGAAAAACTGTTTTTT
TRBV6-1	TRBD2	.	TRBJ2-7	CASTAAAGVSYEQYF	TGTGCCAGCACCGCGGCAGCGGGGGTTTCCTACGAGCAGTACTTC
TRBV9	.	.	TRBJ2-7	CASSVVPGEYEQYF	TGTGCCAGCAGCGTAGTACCAGGGGAGTACGAGCAGTACTTC
TRBV5-4	TRBD2	few	TRBJ2-1	CASSLTSGSYNEQFF	TGTGCCAGCAGCTTGACTAGCGGGAGCTACAATGAGCAGTTCTTC
TRBV7-2	TRBD1	.	TRBJ1-3	CASSLMGQGAGNTIYF	TGTGCCAGCAGCTTAATGGGGCAGGGGGCTGGAAACACCATATATTTT
TRBV7-2	TRBD1	.	TRBJ2-5	CASSSQTGMGETQYF	TGTGCCAGCAGCTCGCAGACAGGGATGGGTGAGACCCAGTACTTC
TRBV29-1	.	many	TRBJ1-5	CSVALGVLQPQHF	TGCAGCGTTGCTCTCGGGGTACTCCAGCCCCAGCATTTT
TRBV4-3	.	.	TRBJ1-1	CASSQVSGGQWGTEAFF	TGCGCCAGCAGCCAAGTCAGTGGTGGACAGTGGGGCACTGAAGCTTTCTTT
TRBV6-1	.	.	TRBJ2-4	CASSATGWSENIQYF	TGTGCCAGCAGTGCCACAGGGTGGTCGGAAAACATTCAGTACTTC
TRBV5-1	.	.	TRBJ1-2	CASSLDRTYGYTF	TGCGCCAGCAGCTTAGACAGGACCTATGGCTACACCTTC
TRBV19	.	.	TRBJ1-1	CASSGGWLLSTEAFF	TGTGCCAGTAGCGGAGGGTGGCTGCTAAGCACTGAAGCTTTCTTT
TRBV14	TRBD1	.	TRBJ1-1	CASSLQGVRTEAFF	TGTGCCAGCAGCCTACAGGGGGTTCGCACTGAAGCTTTCTTT
TRBV5-1	.	.	TRBJ1-1	CASSSQGRETEAFF	TGCGCCAGCAGCTCGCAGGGGAGAGAAACTGAAGCTTTCTTT